The present TCR beta chain was sequenced within a study of T-cell reconstitution after alpha-beta-depleted transplantation in children. The TCRbeta library incorporated unique molecular identifiers. Each CDR3 protein gets one entry after TCRdb re-called the PCR reads with MiXCR. The data show 500,000 to 600,000 distinct CDR3 sequences, around 19% seen once. Trimming shortened V by 4 bases and J by 1 base, and 19 bases separated the two germline ends. This CDR3 comprises 17 residues. Germline V lookup: CDR1 SGDLS, CDR2 YYNGEE. The TCR sequence derives from a human donor who donated a stem cell graft to a child with acute lymphoblastic leukemia. The sample consisted of PBMCs from the stem cell graft donor, taken from the stem cell graft. The genes are TRBV9 and TRBJ2-3; weak D call: TRBD1 (6 bases). CDR3 bases: TGTGCCAGCAGCCCTCCCCTGGGGGCAGCTGGCACAGATACGCAGTATTTT. It codes for CASSPPLGAAGTDTQYF.